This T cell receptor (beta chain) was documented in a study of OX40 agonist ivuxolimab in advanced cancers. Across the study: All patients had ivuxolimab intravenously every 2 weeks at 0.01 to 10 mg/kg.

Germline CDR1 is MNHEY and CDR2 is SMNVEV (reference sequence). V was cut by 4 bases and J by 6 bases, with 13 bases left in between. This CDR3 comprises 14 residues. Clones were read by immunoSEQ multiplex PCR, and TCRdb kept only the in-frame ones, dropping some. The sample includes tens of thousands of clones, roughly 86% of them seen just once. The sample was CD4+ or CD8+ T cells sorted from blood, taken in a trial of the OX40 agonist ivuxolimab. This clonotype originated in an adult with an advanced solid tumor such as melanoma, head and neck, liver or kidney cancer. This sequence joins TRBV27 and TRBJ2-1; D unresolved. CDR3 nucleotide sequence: TGTGCCAGCAGTTCACTCGCCCCGGGCAATGAGCAGTTCTTC. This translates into CASSSLAPGNEQFF.